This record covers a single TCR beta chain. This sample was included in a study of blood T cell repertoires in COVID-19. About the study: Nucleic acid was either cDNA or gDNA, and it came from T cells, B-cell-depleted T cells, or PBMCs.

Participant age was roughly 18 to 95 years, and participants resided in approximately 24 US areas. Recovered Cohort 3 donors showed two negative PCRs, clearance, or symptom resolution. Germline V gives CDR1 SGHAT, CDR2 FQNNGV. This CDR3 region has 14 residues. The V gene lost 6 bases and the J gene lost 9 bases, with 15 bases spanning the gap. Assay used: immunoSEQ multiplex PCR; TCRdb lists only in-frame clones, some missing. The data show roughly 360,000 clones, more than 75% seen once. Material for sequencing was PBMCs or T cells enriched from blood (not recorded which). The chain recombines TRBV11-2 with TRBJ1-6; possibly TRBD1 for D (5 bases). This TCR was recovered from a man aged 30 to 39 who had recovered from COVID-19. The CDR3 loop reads CASRSQVLGSPLHF. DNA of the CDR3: TGTGCCAGCAGGTCACAGGTCTTGGGTTCACCCCTCCACTTT.